This T cell receptor (beta chain) was observed in a study of shared clonotypes between healthy human individuals. Source study methods: Filtering was not the same, since immunoSEQ gave junction-only sequences without quality scores. The table came from immunoSEQ multiplex PCR; TCRdb's copy has only in-frame clones and leaves some out. Clone size and V and J calls were adopted from that table, with D and trimming inferred from the DNA. The profile shows roughly 2.6 million clones, just over 90% of them singletons. The CDR3 runs 13 residues. In germline, CDR1 is MNHEY, CDR2 SMNVEV (reference sequence). In the case of this clone: Its matching antigen is unknown. At one boundary the junction diverges from the germline segment, which might be a read error.

Study-level findings and limits: About 5% of naive CD4 clonotypes were common to a few donors.

This clonotype originated in a man younger than 35 in good health. The chain combines TRBV27 with TRBJ2-1; no firm D call. The sample comprised naive CD4+ T cells sorted from blood. Subset of the sample: CD45RA+ positively selected. The CDR3 sequence: CASSFSQYNGQFF. The CDR3 DNA sequence: TGTGCCAGCAGCTTCTCCCAATACAATGGGCAGTTCTTC.